One and the same sample provided the 24 T cell receptor beta chains below, sequenced in a study of blood T cell repertoires in COVID-19. The repertoire was sequenced with immunoSEQ multiplex PCR; TCRdb's copy has only in-frame clones and lacks some. The repertoire has 150,000 or so clones, roughly four fifths of them found once; the top ten carry approximately 9.1%. Sequenced sample: PBMCs or T cells enriched from blood (not recorded which). All receptors come from a man between 50 and 59 years old who had recovered from COVID-19.

In this sample, this clone turned up once. The chain recombines TRBV7-2 with TRBJ2-1; 7 bases map to TRBD2. Trimming at V came to 1 base and at J to 6 bases, leaving 9 bases not matched to a gene. The CDR3 sequence is 16 residues long. The germline V gene encodes CDR1 SGHTA and CDR2 FQGNSA. CDR3 sequence reads: CASSLGPAGISNEQFF. The CDR3 DNA reads TGTGCCAGCAGCTTAGGTCCAGCGGGGATCTCCAATGAGCAGTTCTTC.

This clone was detected only a few times. The V call is TRBV4-3, the J call TRBJ2-3, with D unresolved. Germline V gene sequence: CDR1 LGHNA, CDR2 YSLEER. V was shortened by 0 bases and J by 3 bases, with 4 bases between the two germline ends. The length of the CDR3 is 13 residues. CDR3 region: CASSQETTDTQYF. Here the CDR3 DNA reads TGCGCCAGCAGCCAAGAGACAACAGATACGCAGTATTTT.

This chain links TRBV7-9 with TRBJ2-1; 10 nucleotides align to TRBD2. The germline V gene has CDR1 SEHNR and CDR2 FQNEAQ (reference sequence). The trim removed 8 bases at V and 7 bases at J, leaving 11 bases unmatched. The CDR3 loop spans 15 amino acids. The CDR3: CASPSGGLWGNEQFF. The CDR3 DNA reads TGTGCCAGCCCTAGCGGGGGACTCTGGGGTAATGAGCAGTTCTTC.

In nucleotides, the CDR3 is TGTGCCAGCAGCCAGAGGACTGAAGCTTTCTTT. Translating gives CASSQRTEAFF. The chain links TRBV7-9 to TRBJ1-1; D remains unclear. CDR3 size: 11 residues. V lost 5 bases and J lost 5, with 6 bases in between. Germline assignment: CDR1 SEHNR and CDR2 FQNEAQ (reference sequence).

This clone was seen only once. V gene TRBV5-4 combines with J gene TRBJ2-5; 8 positions match TRBD2. Germline V CDR1 and CDR2: SGHNT, YYREEE (reference sequence). Germline trimming cut 0 bases from V and 5 bases from J; bases unmatched to any gene: 3. The length of the CDR3 is 14 residues. CDR3 in amino acids: CASSLGTSRETQYF. The CDR3 DNA sequence: TGTGCCAGCAGCTTGGGGACTAGCAGGGAGACCCAGTACTTC. Combining the CDR3 with reference TRBV5-4 and TRBJ2-5 gives the whole variable domain ETGVTQSPTHLIKTRGQQVTLRCSSQSGHNTVSWYQQALGQGPQFIFQYYREEENGRGNFPPRFSGLQFPNYSSELNVNALELDDSALYLCASSLGTSRETQYFGPGTRLLVL.

The rearrangement joins TRBV6-2 or TRBV6-3 to TRBJ1-1; D ambiguous. CDR1 is MNHEY and CDR2 is SVGEGT in the germline V gene. CDR3 size: 14 residues. Between the trimmed V and J ends, which lost 2 bases and 4 bases, there was a span of 11 bases. The chain's CDR3 is CASSYQRAGTEAFF. As DNA, the CDR3 is TGTGCCAGCAGTTACCAGAGGGCGGGCACTGAAGCTTTCTTT.

The rearrangement uses TRBV6-1 and TRBJ2-1, with D maybe TRBD2 (6 bases). Trimming pared 1 base from V and 4 bases from J, leaving 14 bases between. The CDR3 has 16 residues. Germline V gene sequence: CDR1 MNHNS, CDR2 SASEGT. CDR3 in DNA: TGTGCCAGCAGTGAAGTGGGTAGCGGAAAATACAATGAGCAGTTCTTC. Its protein product is CASSEVGSGKYNEQFF.

The chain couples TRBV4-3 to TRBJ1-2; D gene unclear. The CDR3 covers 16 residues. V gave up 0 bases and J gave up 0 bases, with 11 bases separating them. Per the germline V gene, CDR1 is LGHNA and CDR2 is YSLEER. Written as DNA, the CDR3 is TGCGCCAGCAGCCAAGACGGCGTCGGGTCTAACTATGGCTACACCTTC. This codes for CASSQDGVGSNYGYTF.

The V and J genes are TRBV7-9 and TRBJ2-7, with a weak D call TRBD1 (6 bases). Between the trimmed V and J ends, which lost 2 bases and 0 bases, there was a span of 8 bases. The CDR3 extends over 14 amino acids. CDR1 SEHNR and CDR2 FQNEAQ come from the germline V gene (reference sequence). CDR3 sequence: CASSLQGTSYEQYF. The CDR3 DNA follows: TGTGCCAGCAGCTTACAGGGGACCTCCTACGAGCAGTACTTC.

This chain joins TRBV28 and TRBJ1-4; D may be TRBD1 (6 bases). The CDR3 sequence is 15 residues long. V dropped 5 bases and J dropped 7 bases, with 17 bases sitting between them. Germline-derived CDR1 and CDR2 are MDHEN and SYDVKM. The CDR3 DNA reads as TGTGCCAGCAGTCCCTCGGGGGGGCGGCGTGAAAAACTGTTTTTT. It encodes CASSPSGGRREKLFF.

The chain couples TRBV11-2 to TRBJ1-1; D is possibly TRBD1 (6 bases). Germline V gene data show CDR1 as SGHAT and CDR2 as FQNNGV. The CDR3 consists of 12 residues. Trimming stripped 5 bases from V and 10 bases from J, with 14 bases between. In DNA, the CDR3 is TGTGCCAGCAGCCGGACAGTGCCCCCAGCTTTCTTT. Translating gives CASSRTVPPAFF.

The chain carries TRBV5-1 and TRBJ2-5; TRBD2 aligns across 7 bases. The CDR3 consists of 14 residues. Losses at the gene ends were 5 bases for V and 4 bases for J; bases not matched to a gene: 8. CDR1 SGHRS and CDR2 YFSETQ come from the germline V gene. CDR3 region: CASRPGTTGETQYF. In DNA form, the CDR3 reads TGCGCCAGCAGGCCCGGGACTACAGGAGAGACCCAGTACTTC.

V usage is TRBV6-5 and J usage is TRBJ1-1; 11 nucleotides align to TRBD1. In germline, CDR1 is MNHEY, CDR2 SVGAGI. Trimming cost V 0 bases and J 6 bases; bases outside gene matches: 3. This CDR3 spans 15 amino acids. CDR3: CASSYSGQGDAEAFF. DNA for the CDR3: TGTGCCAGCAGTTACTCGGGACAGGGGGATGCTGAAGCTTTCTTT.

This CDR3 is CASRAGGHTEAFF. Written as DNA, the CDR3 is TGTGCCAGCAGAGCGGGGGGCCACACTGAAGCTTTCTTT. The V gene is TRBV6-5, the J gene TRBJ1-1; a possible D gene is TRBD1 (6 bases). The germline CDR1 and CDR2 sequences are MNHEY and SVGAGI. This CDR3 spans 13 amino acids. With 6 bases removed from V and 3 bases from J, the gap between germline ends came to 11 bases.

For this clone: One junction end does not reproduce the germline sequence, and a read error may be involved. The rearrangement uses TRBV6-2 or TRBV6-3 and TRBJ1-2; D is unresolved. The germline V gene encodes CDR1 MNHEY and CDR2 SVGEGT. The CDR3 has 13 residues. CDR3 nucleotides: TGTGCCAGCAGTCACTCCCCCCCTTATGGCTACACCTTC. Protein: CASSHSPPYGYTF.

This chain uses TRBV7-2 with TRBJ2-5; D call uncertain. Germline assignment: CDR1 SGHTA and CDR2 FQGNSA. V shed 0 bases and J shed 2 bases, with 4 bases lying between them. This CDR3 is built from 13 residues. The CDR3, as DNA: TGTGCCAGCAGCTTAGCGCAGCAAGAGACCCAGTACTTC. Its protein product is CASSLAQQETQYF.

The rearrangement uses TRBV7-9 and TRBJ1-2, with D maybe TRBD1 (5 bases). The V gene's germline CDR1 is SEHNR and CDR2 FQNEAQ (reference sequence). Trimming removed 5 bases from V and 6 bases from J, with 10 bases in between. CDR3 size: 12 residues. CDR3 in DNA: TGTGCCAGCAGCCCAGCGGGGCATGGCTACACCTTC. This codes for CASSPAGHGYTF.

The chain carries TRBV6-6 and TRBJ1-6; D is undetermined. The CDR3 sequence is 16 residues long. V lost 4 bases and J lost 0, with 10 bases in between. Per the germline V gene, CDR1 is MNHNY and CDR2 is SVGAGI (reference sequence). The CDR3 sequence: CASSFSRSSYNSPLHF. The CDR3 coding sequence is TGTGCCAGCAGTTTTTCAAGGAGCTCCTATAATTCACCCCTCCACTTT.

The rearrangement uses TRBV5-6 and TRBJ1-1, with D possibly TRBD1 on 5 matching bases. With 4 bases removed from V and 4 bases from J, the gap between germline ends came to 17 bases. Looked up from germline, CDR1 is SGHDT and CDR2 is YYEEEE. The CDR3 totals 15 residues. The DNA of the CDR3 is TGTGCCAGCAGCGTGCTTTGGGACTTTGGCACTGAAGCTTTCTTT. Translation: CASSVLWDFGTEAFF.

CDR3 amino acids: CASSLGRRSGANVLTF. CDR3 nucleotides: TGTGCCAGCAGCTTAGGGCGGCGCTCTGGGGCCAACGTCCTGACTTTC. This chain uses TRBV7-2 with TRBJ2-6, with D hard to call. This CDR3 contains 16 residues. Germline CDR1 reads SGHTA; CDR2 reads FQGNSA. Trimming took 1 base from V and 0 from J, leaving 7 bases between them.

This clone appeared a single time. V is TRBV15 and J is TRBJ2-7; no firm D call. There are 14 residues in the CDR3. V lost 0 bases to trimming and J lost 2 bases, with 8 bases between them. Per the germline V gene, CDR1 is LNHNV and CDR2 is YYDKDF (reference sequence). The CDR3 sequence: CATSRDLQAYEQYF. CDR3 bases: TGTGCCACCAGCAGAGATCTTCAGGCCTACGAGCAGTACTTC. Supplemented by reference TRBV15 and TRBJ2-7, the full variable domain reads DAMVIQNPRYQVTQFGKPVTLSCSQTLNHNVMYWYQQKSSQAPKLLFHYYDKDFNNEADTPDNFQSRRPNTSFCFLDIRSPGLGDTAMYLCATSRDLQAYEQYFGPGTRLTVT.

This clone was observed a few times. The chain recombines TRBV2 with TRBJ1-1; unclear D gene. CDR3 length: 13 amino acids. The germline CDR1 and CDR2 sequences are SNHLY and FYNNEI. The V end lost 4 bases, the J end lost 1 base, and 7 bases lay between the germline ends. The CDR3 is CASSVHKNTEAFF. The CDR3 DNA reads as TGTGCCAGCAGTGTTCACAAGAACACTGAAGCTTTCTTT.

The genes are TRBV30 and TRBJ1-6; tentatively, D is TRBD1 (5 bases). In germline, CDR1 is GTSNPN, CDR2 SVGIG (reference sequence). CDR3 length: 13 residues. CDR3 region: CALTAGLNSPLHF. The CDR3 DNA reads TGTGCTCTAACCGCAGGGCTTAATTCACCCCTCCACTTT.

This clone was picked up a small number of times. The chain recombines TRBV7-2 with TRBJ1-4; D is possibly TRBD1 (5 bases). The CDR3 runs 16 residues. V was clipped by 5 bases and J by 0 bases, with 13 bases between them. In germline, CDR1 is SGHTA, CDR2 FQGNSA. The CDR3 loop reads CASSPGVGATNEKLFF. DNA for the CDR3: TGTGCCAGCAGCCCGGGGGTAGGGGCAACTAATGAAAAACTGTTTTTT.